The 10 T cell receptor beta chains below come from one sample, sequenced in a study of vaccination effects on CD4 cells after COVID-19. Antigens of these TCRs are unknown. Libraries were prepared by immunoSEQ multiplex PCR; TCRdb keeps only in-frame clonotypes and omits some of them. The repertoire consists of 50,000 to 65,000 clones, with roughly 80% occurring once and the leading ten covering 2% to 2.5%. Under the ViraFEST assay, PBMC were stimulated with viral peptide pools so that antigen-specific CD4+ T cells expanded. Sequencing was performed afterwards. Subsequent to a culture period of roughly 11 days, CD4+ T cells were isolated. The sequenced sample was CD4+ T cells from PBMCs cultured with HCoV-229E spike peptides, obtained before COVID-19 vaccination. The receptors were sampled from a human donor who received a COVID-19 vaccine.

The rearrangement joins TRBV6-4 to TRBJ1-2, with D perhaps matching TRBD1 (6 bases). CDR3 length: 16 amino acids. Germline CDR1 MRHNA, CDR2 SNTAGT. V was trimmed by 5 bases and J by 2 bases, leaving 18 bases between them. As DNA, the CDR3 is TGTGCCAGCAGTCCCCTTGTGGGGGGGCTGAACTATGGCTACACCTTC. This codes for CASSPLVGGLNYGYTF.

This clone was picked up a small number of times. This chain joins TRBV5-6 and TRBJ2-5; D is ambiguous. The CDR3 runs to 11 residues. V was pared by 1 base and J by 4 bases, with 2 bases between. Germline-derived CDR1 and CDR2 are SGHDT and YYEEEE. Here the CDR3 DNA reads TGTGCCAGCAGCTTGACAGAGACCCAGTACTTC. This gives the protein CASSLTETQYF.

This clone occurred once. V gene TRBV9 combines with J gene TRBJ2-5; a possible D gene is TRBD1 (5 bases). The V gene lost 0 bases and the J gene lost 1 base, with 13 bases spanning the gap. The germline V gene has CDR1 SGDLS and CDR2 YYNGEE. CDR3 size: 16 residues. CDR3 sequence reads: CASSVGQTRVQETQYF. In DNA form, the CDR3 reads TGTGCCAGCAGCGTAGGACAGACCCGCGTCCAAGAGACCCAGTACTTC.

The chain carries TRBV13 and TRBJ2-3, with D perhaps TRBD1 or TRBD2 (6 bases each). The ends were cut back, 1 base at V and 1 base at J, with 12 bases in the middle. Per germline, CDR1 PRHDT and CDR2 FYEKMQ (reference sequence). This CDR3 has 16 amino acids. As DNA, the CDR3 is TGTGCCAGCAGCTTAGTCCGGGGGCAGGGCACAGATACGCAGTATTTT. It encodes CASSLVRGQGTDTQYF.

As DNA, the CDR3 is TGTGCCAGCAGCCCACAGAGGCTACGGCCCTACGAGCAGTACGTC. Amino acid sequence: CASSPQRLRPYEQYV. The gene calls are TRBV9 and TRBJ2-7; D gene uncertain. This CDR3 has 15 residues. The V gene lost 4 bases and the J gene lost 2 bases, with 16 bases spanning the gap. In germline, CDR1 is SGDLS, CDR2 YYNGEE.

The chain couples TRBV19 to TRBJ1-2; D ambiguous. Per germline, CDR1 LNHDA and CDR2 SQIVND (reference sequence). Trimming left V 5 bases short and J 0 bases short, with 7 bases between. There are 13 residues in the CDR3. In DNA, the CDR3 is TGTGCCAGTAGTTATACCGCTAACTATGGCTACACCTTC. Translation gives CASSYTANYGYTF. The full variable domain, completed using reference TRBV19 and TRBJ1-2, is DGGITQSPKYLFRKEGQNVTLSCEQNLNHDAMYWYRQDPGQGLRLIYYSQIVNDFQKGDIAEGYSVSREKKESFPLTVTSAQKNPTAFYLCASSYTANYGYTFGSGTRLTVV.

The sample holds a few counts of this clone. The chain recombines TRBV5-4 with TRBJ2-7; D gene ambiguous. This CDR3 is 14 amino acids long. Germline V gene lookup returns CDR1 SGHNT and CDR2 YYREEE (reference sequence). With 0 bases removed from V and 0 bases from J, the gap between germline ends came to 7 bases. This chain's CDR3 is CASSLDRSSYEQYV. The CDR3 region has the DNA TGTGCCAGCAGCTTGGACCGGAGCTCCTACGAGCAGTACGTC.

The chain uses TRBV28 and TRBJ1-5; 7 nucleotides align to TRBD1. This CDR3 is built from 15 residues. The J segment lost 3 bases and the V segment lost 4 bases, leaving 6 bases of the junction unmatched. CDR1 is MDHEN and CDR2 is SYDVKM in the germline V gene. The CDR3 DNA is TGTGCCAGCAGTTATAGGGACAGAGCCAATCAGCCCCAGCATTTT. Amino acid sequence: CASSYRDRANQPQHF.

The chain combines TRBV5-1 with TRBJ2-3; D is ambiguous. Germline V gene data show CDR1 as SGHRS and CDR2 as YFSETQ. The CDR3 spans 11 residues. The V end was cut by 2 bases, the J end by 6 bases, with 4 bases between. The CDR3 sequence: CASSLQDTQYF. CDR3 in DNA: TGCGCCAGCAGCTTACAGGATACGCAGTATTTT.

The V and J genes are TRBV6-4 and TRBJ1-2; TRBD1 matches at 8 bases. The CDR3 extends over 14 amino acids. Trimming took 4 bases from V and 7 from J; bases not matched to a gene: 8. Germline lookup yields CDR1 MRHNA and CDR2 SNTAGT. The CDR3 DNA sequence: TGTGCCAGCAGTGCCGTCCAGGGGGCCGGTGGCTACACCTTC. It is translated as CASSAVQGAGGYTF.